This T cell receptor beta chain emerged from a study of T-cell memory formation after mild COVID-19. Study information: TCR clusters were largely donor specific. Study-level results: Among contracting clones, CD4+ were mainly CM/EM and CD8+ enriched in EMRA. Day 37-peaking second-wave clones had unconfirmed SARS-CoV-2 specificity. Day 15 to 85 contracting clones showed balanced CD4/CD8; day 15 to 37 expanders favored CD4+.

Only a few counts were recorded for this clonotype. The antigen is not known. The V gene lost 5 bases and the J gene lost 3 bases, with 17 bases spanning the gap. Looked up from germline, CDR1 is SGHVS and CDR2 is FQNEAQ. The CDR3 is made up of 16 amino acids. TCRdb called the 5' RACE reads again in MiXCR, with one record for every CDR3 protein. Among approximately 13,000 distinct CDR3 sequences listed, 16% were seen once. The clonotype comes from a man in his late teens or twenties who had mild COVID-19 (a few samples of this study predate the infection). Cell type and time point are not known. Sequencing used PBMCs or a T cell subset sorted from them (not recorded which). The rearrangement joins TRBV7-8 to TRBJ2-1; no reliable D call. This CDR3 is CASSQRVPKVYNEQFF. In nucleotides, the CDR3 is TGTGCCAGCAGCCAAAGGGTGCCAAAAGTCTACAATGAGCAGTTCTTC.